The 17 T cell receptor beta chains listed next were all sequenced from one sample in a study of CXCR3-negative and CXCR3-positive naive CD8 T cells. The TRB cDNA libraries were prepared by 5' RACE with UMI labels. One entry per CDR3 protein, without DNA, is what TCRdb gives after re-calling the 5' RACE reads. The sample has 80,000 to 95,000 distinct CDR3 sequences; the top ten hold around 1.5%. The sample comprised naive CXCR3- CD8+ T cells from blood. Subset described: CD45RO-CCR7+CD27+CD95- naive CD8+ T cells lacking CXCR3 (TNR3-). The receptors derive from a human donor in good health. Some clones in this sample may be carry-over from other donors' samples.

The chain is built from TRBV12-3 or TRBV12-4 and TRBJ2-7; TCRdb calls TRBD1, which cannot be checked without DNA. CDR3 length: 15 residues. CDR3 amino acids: CASSSPPGGRVEQYF.

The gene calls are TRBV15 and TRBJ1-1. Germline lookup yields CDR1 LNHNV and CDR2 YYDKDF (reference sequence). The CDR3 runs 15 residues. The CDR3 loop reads CATSRGRTPHTEAFF. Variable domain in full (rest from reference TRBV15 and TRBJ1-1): DAMVIQNPRYQVTQFGKPVTLSCSQTLNHNVMYWYQQKSSQAPKLLFHYYDKDFNNEADTPDNFQSRRPNTSFCFLDIRSPGLGDTAMYLCATSRGRTPHTEAFFGQGTRLTVV.

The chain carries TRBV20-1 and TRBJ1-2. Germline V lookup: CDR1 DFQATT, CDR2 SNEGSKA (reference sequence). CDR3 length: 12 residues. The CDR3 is CSLVEGEDGYTF.

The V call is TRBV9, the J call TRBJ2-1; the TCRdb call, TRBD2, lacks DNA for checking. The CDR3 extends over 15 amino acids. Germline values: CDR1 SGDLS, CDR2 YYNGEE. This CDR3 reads CASESSGGARDEQFF.

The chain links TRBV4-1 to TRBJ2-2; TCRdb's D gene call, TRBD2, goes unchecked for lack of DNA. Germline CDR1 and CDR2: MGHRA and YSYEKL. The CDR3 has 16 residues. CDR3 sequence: CASSQDKRGGIGELFF.

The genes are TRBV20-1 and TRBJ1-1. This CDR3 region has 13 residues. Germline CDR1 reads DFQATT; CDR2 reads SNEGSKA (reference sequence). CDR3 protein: CSATLGRHTEAFF.

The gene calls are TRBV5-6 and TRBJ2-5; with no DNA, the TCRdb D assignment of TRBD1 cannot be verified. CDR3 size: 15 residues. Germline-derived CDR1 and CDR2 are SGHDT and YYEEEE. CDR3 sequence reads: CASSPPNGGLETQYF.

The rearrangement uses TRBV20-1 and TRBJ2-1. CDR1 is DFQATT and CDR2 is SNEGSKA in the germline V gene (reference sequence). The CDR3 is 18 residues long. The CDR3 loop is CSARDLLALQSSYNEQFF.

CDR3 sequence reads: CASSLTPGGQYTEAFF. V and J are TRBV7-3 and TRBJ1-1; TCRdb's D gene call, TRBD1, goes unchecked for lack of DNA. The CDR3 length is 16 residues. Germline V gene lookup returns CDR1 SGHTA and CDR2 FQGTGA.

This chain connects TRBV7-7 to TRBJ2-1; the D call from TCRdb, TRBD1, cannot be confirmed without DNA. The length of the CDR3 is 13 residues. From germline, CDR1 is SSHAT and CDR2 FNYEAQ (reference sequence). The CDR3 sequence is CASSLGQGNEQFF.

The CDR3: CASSGQGVGEQYF. The rearrangement links TRBV28 to TRBJ2-1; TCRdb outputs TRBD1, but without DNA this stays unchecked. Per the germline V gene, CDR1 is MDHEN and CDR2 is SYDVKM. The CDR3 sequence is 13 residues long.

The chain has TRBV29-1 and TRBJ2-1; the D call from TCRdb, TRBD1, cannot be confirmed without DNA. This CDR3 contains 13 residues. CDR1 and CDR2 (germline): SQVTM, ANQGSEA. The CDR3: CSVIPGGYNEQFF.

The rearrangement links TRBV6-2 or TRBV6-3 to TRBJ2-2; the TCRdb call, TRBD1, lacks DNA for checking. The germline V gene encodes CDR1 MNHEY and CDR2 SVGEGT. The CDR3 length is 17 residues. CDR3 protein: CASSWDRGRGDTGELFF.

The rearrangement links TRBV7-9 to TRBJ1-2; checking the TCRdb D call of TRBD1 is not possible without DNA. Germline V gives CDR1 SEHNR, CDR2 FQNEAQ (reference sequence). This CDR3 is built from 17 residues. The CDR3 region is CASSSSGQAITFYGYTF.

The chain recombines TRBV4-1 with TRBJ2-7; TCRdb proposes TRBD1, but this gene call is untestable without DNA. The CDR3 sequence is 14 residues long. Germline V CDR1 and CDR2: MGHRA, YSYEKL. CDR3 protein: CASSPRDMQKEQYF.

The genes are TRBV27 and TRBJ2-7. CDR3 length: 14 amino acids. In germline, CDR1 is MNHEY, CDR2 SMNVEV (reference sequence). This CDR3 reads CASSLNPFSYEQYF.

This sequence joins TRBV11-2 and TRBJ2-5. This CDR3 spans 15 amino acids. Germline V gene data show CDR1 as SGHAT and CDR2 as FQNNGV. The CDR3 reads CASSLLGVYQETQYF.